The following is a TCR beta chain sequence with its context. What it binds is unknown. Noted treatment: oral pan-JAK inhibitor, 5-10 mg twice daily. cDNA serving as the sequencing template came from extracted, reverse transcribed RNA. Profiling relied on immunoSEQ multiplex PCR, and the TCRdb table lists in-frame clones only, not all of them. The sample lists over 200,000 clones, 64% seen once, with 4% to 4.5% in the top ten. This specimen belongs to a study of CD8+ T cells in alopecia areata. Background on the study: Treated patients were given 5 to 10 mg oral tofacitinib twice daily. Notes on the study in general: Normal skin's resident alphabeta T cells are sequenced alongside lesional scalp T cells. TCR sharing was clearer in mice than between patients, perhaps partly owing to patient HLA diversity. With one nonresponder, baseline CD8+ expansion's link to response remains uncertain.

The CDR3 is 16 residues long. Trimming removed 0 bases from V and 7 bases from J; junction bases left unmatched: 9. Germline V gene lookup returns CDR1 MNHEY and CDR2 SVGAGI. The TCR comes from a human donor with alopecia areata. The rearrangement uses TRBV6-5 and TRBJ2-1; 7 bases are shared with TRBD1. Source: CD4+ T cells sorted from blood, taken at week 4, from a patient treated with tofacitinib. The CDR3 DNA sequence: TGTGCCAGCAGTTACTCCATCGTGACAGGGATTAATGAGCAGTTCTTC. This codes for CASSYSIVTGINEQFF.